These 4 T cell receptor beta chains came from one sample sequenced in a study of shared clonotypes between healthy human individuals. Measured with immunoSEQ multiplex PCR; TCRdb has only the in-frame clones, and not every one. This table has some 2,000,000 clones, approximately 96% appearing once. The sequenced sample was naive CD4+ T cells sorted from blood. Noted subset: CD45RA+ positively selected. The receptors derive from a man between 18 and 29 years old in good health.

With respect to this clone: This specimen includes other DNA sequences encoding the same CDR3. The rearrangement joins TRBV7-2 to TRBJ2-7; D possibly corresponds to TRBD2 (5 bases). This CDR3 region has 13 residues. The germline gives CDR1 SGHTA, CDR2 FQGNSA. V was trimmed by 1 base and J by 4 bases, leaving 8 bases between them. CDR3 loop: CASSLEGGYEQYF. Written as DNA, the CDR3 is TGTGCCAGCAGCTTAGAGGGCGGGTACGAGCAGTACTTC.

The chain carries TRBV9 and TRBJ2-3, with 8 bases that match TRBD2. CDR3 length: 15 residues. From germline, CDR1 is SGDLS and CDR2 YYNGEE. The ends lost 4 bases at V and 2 bases at J; junction bases unmatched: 6. CDR3 region: CASSPRGGYTDTQYF. CDR3 in DNA: TGTGCCAGCAGCCCTCGGGGGGGTTACACAGATACGCAGTATTTT.

This rearrangement joins TRBV15 to TRBJ2-7; D might be TRBD2 (6 bases). Germline CDR1 is LNHNV and CDR2 is YYDKDF (reference sequence). The length of the CDR3 is 15 residues. Deletions cut 4 bases from V and 6 bases from J, with 19 bases between. The CDR3: CATSTSRGLPLEQYF. As DNA, the CDR3 is TGTGCCACCAGCACGTCCCGGGGACTCCCCCTCGAGCAGTACTTC.

The chain carries TRBV19 and TRBJ1-6; TRBD1 matches at 7 bases. V dropped 5 bases and J dropped 8; count of bases not matched to a gene: 15. Germline V CDR1 and CDR2: LNHDA, SQIVND (reference sequence). This CDR3 is built from 17 residues. This CDR3 is CASSWTGAPDVHSPLHF. DNA of the CDR3: TGTGCCAGTAGTTGGACAGGCGCCCCCGATGTGCATTCACCCCTCCACTTT.